This T cell receptor (beta chain) was identified in a study of CD8 T cells in Susac syndrome. With random hexamers, reverse transcription was performed on about 0.5 to 1 ug of RNA. TCRdb called the immunoSEQ multiplex PCR reads again in MiXCR, with one record for every CDR3 protein. The table shows 170,000 or so distinct CDR3 sequences, with approximately 95% occurring only once. The V and J ends lost 4 bases and 0 bases respectively, with 10 bases between them. This CDR3 comprises 14 residues. The germline V gene has CDR1 SQVTM and CDR2 ANQGSEA. The sample was CD8+ T cells from PBMCs. The receptor comes from a human donor with multiple sclerosis. V gene TRBV29-1 combines with J gene TRBJ2-1; no definite D call. Here the CDR3 DNA reads TGCAGCGTTGGAAGGGCCGCCTCCTACAATGAGCAGTTCTTC. Its protein is CSVGRAASYNEQFF.